This T cell receptor (beta chain) was retrieved from a study of T cell responses to AZD1222 COVID-19 vaccine. The germline V gene has CDR1 SGHTA and CDR2 FQGTGA. Trimming removed 8 bases from V and 0 bases from J, with 13 bases in between. The CDR3 runs to 14 residues. In regard to this clone: What it binds is not known.

Method: immunoSEQ multiplex PCR; TCRdb's copy keeps in-frame clones and lacks some. Among around 150,000 clones listed, approximately 90% were seen once. Study-level findings and limits: Along spike, vaccine-associated CD4 TCRs were found throughout, with dominance at 160-218 and 743-854.

This sequence originates from an adult in good health. Sequencing used peripheral blood, obtained on day 0 of AZD1222 vaccination. V gene TRBV7-3 combines with J gene TRBJ1-1; D not certain. The CDR3 protein is CASRVSVMNTEAFF. CDR3 in DNA: TGTGCCAGCCGCGTATCAGTGATGAACACTGAAGCTTTCTTT.